This T cell receptor beta chain is drawn from a study of T cells expressing NK-cell markers. Background on the study: It was from sorted CD3+CD56+NKG2C+, CD3+CD56+NKG2C- and CD3+CD56-NKG2C+ T cells that TCR beta repertoires came. Sequencing covered eight donors, seven HCMV-seropositive and one seronegative.

After re-calling the 5' RACE reads, TCRdb lists one entry per CDR3 protein, DNA absent. The specimen's table records about 550,000 distinct CDR3 sequences. The study's findings and limits: The study left the HCMV specificity of expanded NKG2C+ T cell clones unresolved.

CDR3 length equals 15 residues. Remarks on this clonotype: Antigen unknown.

This sequence was found in a man between 18 and 29 years old in good health. Specimen: blood T cells: a sorted CD56 or NKG2C T cell subset, CD4+ or CD8+ T cells, or bulk PBMC T cells (not recorded which). The chain employs TRBV12-3 or TRBV12-4 and TRBJ2-1; TCRdb picks TRBD2, but there is no DNA to check that call. CDR3 amino acids: CASSRTALDYNEQFF.